This note documents a single TCR beta chain sequence. This record belongs to a study of cytomegalovirus exposure and HLA in healthy donors. Germline CDR1 is SGHRS and CDR2 is YFSETQ. CDR3 length equals 14 residues. Trimming removed 3 bases at V and 2 bases at J, with 12 bases between. 13 Jbeta primers and 60 Vbeta primers were used for the PCR. Measured with immunoSEQ multiplex PCR; TCRdb has only the in-frame clones, and not every one. The sample table sets out over 65,000 clones. This TCR was recovered from a man aged 25-40 years in good health and CMV-seronegative. The chain uses TRBV5-1 and TRBJ2-7; TRBD1 might be the D (5 bases). The sequenced sample was PBMCs. CDR3 in amino acids: CASSSQTATYEQYF. DNA of the CDR3: TGCGCCAGCAGCTCCCAGACAGCGACCTACGAGCAGTACTTC.